The entry below gives a single T cell receptor (beta chain) sequence along with its context. Membership in each cohort depended on participant-reported clinical history. This sample is drawn from a study of blood T cell repertoires in COVID-19. Only in-frame clones appear in the TCRdb table, and some are missing; sequencing was by immunoSEQ multiplex PCR. Of 200,000 to 250,000 clones in the sample, under 90% are singletons; the top ten hold under 3.5%. Per germline, CDR1 SGHRS and CDR2 YFSETQ. The V segment lost 4 bases and the J segment 3 bases; nucleotides outside the gene matches: 10. This CDR3 has 16 residues.

V gene TRBV5-1 combines with J gene TRBJ2-1; 7 bases are a match to TRBD2. The sequence was obtained from a woman in her sixties who had recovered from COVID-19. The sequenced sample consisted of PBMCs or T cells enriched from blood (not recorded which). The chain's CDR3 is CASSVAGTILYNEQFF. The CDR3 DNA reads TGCGCCAGCAGCGTAGCCGGGACTATTCTCTACAATGAGCAGTTCTTC.